This TCR beta chain comes out of a study of blood T cell repertoires in COVID-19. Study-level information: Sites across the United States, Italy and Spain contributed samples from acute and convalescent COVID-19. In each case, the material was cDNA or gDNA derived from T cells, B-cell-depleted T cells, or PBMCs.

Germline CDR1 and CDR2: MGHRA and YSYEKL. V lost 1 base and J lost 0; bases outside the gene matches: 7. The CDR3 is made up of 17 amino acids. There are a few counts of this clone. The method was immunoSEQ multiplex PCR; TCRdb's version includes in-frame clones alone and lacks a portion of them. The data hold approximately 220,000 clones, with roughly 90% observed a single time. Categorization into cohorts depended on clinical history that participants reported. Within 2 weeks of study entry, exposed participants had contacted a PCR-confirmed or clinician-diagnosed COVID-19 case. The sample taken for sequencing was PBMCs or T cells enriched from blood (not recorded which). The gene calls are TRBV4-1 and TRBJ2-7; 9 nucleotides match TRBD1. The receptor's source is a woman in her 30s who had been exposed to COVID-19. CDR3 coding DNA: TGCGCCAGCAGCCAAGGACCGGGACAGGGACCCTCCTACGAGCAGTACTTC. It yields the protein CASSQGPGQGPSYEQYF.